The present entry profiles one TCR beta chain with its context. Sequence at one end of the junction differs from germline and may be a read error. Only in-frame clones appear in the TCRdb table, and some are missing; sequencing was by immunoSEQ multiplex PCR. The sample lists about 9,500 clones, approximately 83% seen once, with 15% to 20% in the top ten. This sample was taken from a study of T cell changes during pregnancy in multiple sclerosis. Germline V gene lookup returns CDR1 SGDLS and CDR2 YYNGEE. This CDR3 has 15 amino acids. The sample here was CD8+ T cells from peripheral blood mononuclear cells, taken in the third trimester of pregnancy. The V and J genes are TRBV9 and TRBJ2-7, with 7 bases aligning to TRBD1. This sequence originates from a female donor in good health, enrolled as a control in a pregnancy study. The chain's CDR3 is CASSVERGRSDEQYF. DNA for the CDR3: TGTGCCAGCAGCGTAGAGAGGGGGCGCTCCGACGAGCAGTACTTC.